A single sample is the source of the 20 T cell receptor beta chains below, sequenced in a study of blood T cell repertoires in COVID-19. Clones were sequenced by immunoSEQ multiplex PCR, and TCRdb holds only the in-frame ones, with some missing. The sample consists of about 140,000 clones, approximately 88% of them appearing once. The sequenced sample was peripheral blood. The source of these receptors is a man aged 60 to 75 with active or convalescent COVID-19.

Details on this clone: The DNA is left out, because the CDR3 cannot be placed on it with certainty; the CDR3 is given as TCRdb lists it. V usage is TRBV7-5 and J usage is TRBJ1-1; the D call TRBD1 from the table was never checked on the DNA. TRBV7-5 is a pseudogene locus. The CDR3 sequence runs 15 residues, both termini included. The CDR3 sequence: CARSFWGQGNTEAFF.

V usage is TRBV5-8 and J usage is TRBJ2-3; 8 bases line up with TRBD1. This CDR3 has 16 amino acids. CDR1 and CDR2 from the germline V gene are SGHTS and YDEGEE. The ends lost 4 bases at V and 1 base at J; junction bases unmatched: 8. CDR3 sequence reads: CASSSYRGAGTDTQYF. CDR3 nucleotide sequence: TGTGCCAGCAGCAGCTACAGGGGGGCGGGCACAGATACGCAGTATTTT. Variable domain in full (rest from reference TRBV5-8 and TRBJ2-3): EAGVTQSPTHLIKTRGQQATLRCSPISGHTSVYWYQQALGLGLQFLLWYDEGEERNRGNFPPRFSGRQFPNYSSELNVNALELEDSALYLCASSSYRGAGTDTQYFGPGTRLTVL.

V gene TRBV9 combines with J gene TRBJ2-3, with D possibly TRBD2 on 6 matching bases. Germline V gene lookup returns CDR1 SGDLS and CDR2 YYNGEE. The CDR3 consists of 13 residues. Trimming left V 4 bases short and J 4 bases short, with 10 bases between. CDR3: CASSKASADTQYF. In DNA, the CDR3 is TGTGCCAGCAGCAAGGCTAGCGCAGATACGCAGTATTTT.

The chain couples TRBV3-1 (or the pseudogene TRBV3-2) to TRBJ1-2; TRBD1 matches at 8 bases. With 4 bases clipped from V and 4 bases from J, the junction kept 5 bases outside the gene matches. In germline, CDR1 is LGHDT, CDR2 YNNKEL (reference sequence). The CDR3 sequence is 14 residues long. DNA for the CDR3: TGTGCCAGCAGCCTTCAACAGGGGGTCTATGGCTACACCTTC. It codes for CASSLQQGVYGYTF.

The rearrangement links TRBV18 to TRBJ1-1, with D possibly matching TRBD1 (6 bases). The CDR3 covers 14 residues. Germline CDR1 and CDR2: KGHSH and LQKENI. The V and J ends lost 5 bases and 4 bases respectively, with 14 bases between them. The CDR3 here is CASSNFTGFTEAFF. CDR3 coding DNA: TGTGCCAGCTCAAACTTCACAGGGTTCACTGAAGCTTTCTTT.

This chain uses TRBV2 with TRBJ1-1; no reliable D call. Trimming shortened V by 4 bases and J by 0 bases, and 6 bases separated the two germline ends. The CDR3 length is 13 residues. Germline V lookup: CDR1 SNHLY, CDR2 FYNNEI. CDR3 DNA: TGTGCCAGCAGTGCTCTAGTGAACACTGAAGCTTTCTTT. This codes for CASSALVNTEAFF.

The V call is TRBV19, the J call TRBJ1-2; 7 positions agree with TRBD1. CDR3 length: 14 amino acids. Germline assignment: CDR1 LNHDA and CDR2 SQIVND (reference sequence). J lost 2 bases, V lost 6 bases, and 6 bases had no gene match. CDR3 sequence: CASSRKTGNYGYTF. CDR3 DNA: TGTGCCAGTAGCCGGAAGACAGGGAACTATGGCTACACCTTC.

The chain joins TRBV28 to TRBJ2-7; TRBD1 agrees at 11 bases. The trim removed 6 bases at V and 5 bases at J, leaving 9 bases unmatched. The V gene's germline CDR1 is MDHEN and CDR2 SYDVKM. The CDR3 is made up of 15 amino acids. CDR3 region: CASSRTGGDSHEQYF. The DNA of the CDR3 is TGTGCCAGCAGCCGGACAGGGGGCGATTCCCACGAGCAGTACTTC.

The table lists this clone with a count of one. The genes are TRBV5-6 and TRBJ2-5, with 8 bases fitting TRBD2. The V segment lost 5 bases and the J segment 2 bases; nucleotides outside the gene matches: 8. CDR3 size: 15 residues. Germline V CDR1 and CDR2: SGHDT, YYEEEE. The DNA of the CDR3 is TGTGCCAGCAGTGTGACTAGCGAGCTACAAGAGACCCAGTACTTC. This translates into CASSVTSELQETQYF.

The gene calls are TRBV3-1 (or the pseudogene TRBV3-2) and TRBJ2-5, with a weak D call TRBD2 (6 bases). Trimming pared 1 base from V and 4 bases from J, leaving 10 bases between. Germline CDR1 reads LGHDT; CDR2 reads YNNKEL (reference sequence). CDR3 length: 14 residues. CDR3 DNA: TGTGCCAGCAGCCAAGGACCAGCGGGAGAGACCCAGTACTTC. It codes for CASSQGPAGETQYF.

CDR3 in DNA: TGTGCCAGCTCGACTCCCGCCGGGACTCATCTTGAAGCTTTCTTT. Translating it yields CASSTPAGTHLEAFF. The rearrangement uses TRBV28 and TRBJ1-1, with D possibly being TRBD1 (5 bases). The CDR3 extends over 15 amino acids. Per germline, CDR1 MDHEN and CDR2 SYDVKM. V was trimmed by 8 bases and J by 7 bases, leaving 23 bases between them.

The chain has TRBV4-3 and TRBJ2-6; 9 bases fit TRBD2. The CDR3 has 22 residues. Germline V CDR1 and CDR2: LGHNA, YSLEER. V trimming: 1 base; J trimming: 2 bases; junction bases outside the gene matches: 18. The CDR3 region is CASSQAGSRWVAGEAGANVLTF. For the CDR3, the DNA is TGCGCCAGCAGCCAAGCGGGATCCCGGTGGGTAGCGGGAGAGGCTGGGGCCAACGTCCTGACTTTC.

Remarks on this clone: Other DNA variants within this sample encode the same CDR3. The chain uses TRBV6-6 and TRBJ2-1; 14 nucleotides align to TRBD2. The CDR3 sequence is 14 residues long. Germline trimming cut 6 bases from V and 5 bases from J; bases unmatched to any gene: 0. Germline CDR1 MNHNY, CDR2 SVGAGI (reference sequence). The CDR3 here is CASRGLAGDNEQFF. The CDR3 DNA follows: TGTGCCAGCAGGGGACTAGCGGGAGACAATGAGCAGTTCTTC.

V is TRBV5-6 and J is TRBJ2-5, with D maybe TRBD1 (5 bases). The CDR3 extends over 16 amino acids. From germline, CDR1 is SGHDT and CDR2 YYEEEE. Trimming left V 0 bases short and J 3 bases short, with 15 bases between. The DNA of the CDR3 is TGTGCCAGCAGCTTGGGGCATAGCAGGGTTGAAGAGACCCAGTACTTC. Translated, it gives CASSLGHSRVEETQYF.

The V gene is TRBV6-2 or TRBV6-3, the J gene TRBJ1-2; D perhaps matches TRBD1 (6 bases). The CDR3 sequence is 13 residues long. V was pared by 6 bases and J by 4 bases, with 12 bases between. In germline, CDR1 is MNHEY, CDR2 SVGEGT. CDR3 residues: CASSETGPYGYTF. Here the CDR3 DNA reads TGTGCCAGCAGCGAGACAGGACCCTATGGCTACACCTTC.

The V call is TRBV19, the J call TRBJ2-2; 7 bases agree with TRBD2. V lost 9 bases and J lost 4; bases outside the gene matches: 14. Germline lookup yields CDR1 LNHDA and CDR2 SQIVND (reference sequence). The CDR3 is 16 amino acids. The DNA for the CDR3 is TGTGCCAGCCGCCGCCACAGCGGGAAAGCCACCGGGGAGCTGTTTTTT. Protein sequence: CASRRHSGKATGELFF.

The rearrangement uses TRBV5-4 and TRBJ2-3, with 8 positions matching TRBD2. Germline CDR1 is SGHNT and CDR2 is YYREEE (reference sequence). The CDR3 is 15 amino acids. The ends lost 2 bases at V and 0 bases at J; junction bases unmatched: 2. The CDR3 spells CASSFREGSTDTQYF. The CDR3 nucleotides read TGTGCCAGCAGCTTTCGGGAGGGAAGCACAGATACGCAGTATTTT. The full variable domain, in which reference TRBV5-4 and TRBJ2-3 provide the parts outside the CDR3, is ETGVTQSPTHLIKTRGQQVTLRCSSQSGHNTVSWYQQALGQGPQFIFQYYREEENGRGNFPPRFSGLQFPNYSSELNVNALELDDSALYLCASSFREGSTDTQYFGPGTRLTVL.

In its sample, this clone was seen once. The chain joins TRBV30 to TRBJ1-5, with 7 bases that match TRBD1. CDR1 is GTSNPN, CDR2 SVGIG, per germline (reference sequence). Trimming at V came to 4 bases and at J to 0 bases, leaving 3 bases not matched to a gene. This CDR3 contains 14 residues. In DNA, the CDR3 is TGTGCCTGGACTCAGGGGGATAGCAATCAGCCCCAGCATTTT. Translated: CAWTQGDSNQPQHF.

The chain uses TRBV6-5 and TRBJ2-5, with D possibly matching TRBD1 (7 bases). The CDR3 runs to 12 residues. Trimming stripped 10 bases from V and 4 bases from J, with 13 bases between. Germline CDR1 reads MNHEY; CDR2 reads SVGAGI. DNA for the CDR3: TGTGCCACCACAGGGGAGGTAGAGACCCAGTACTTC. It encodes CATTGEVETQYF.

The CDR3 loop reads CASSDGGLAIVSGANVLTF. The CDR3 DNA is TGTGCCAGCAGTGACGGGGGACTAGCGATAGTCTCTGGGGCCAACGTCCTGACTTTC. V is TRBV2 and J is TRBJ2-6; 10 bases map to TRBD2. The ends lost 3 bases at V and 0 bases at J; junction bases unmatched: 8. The CDR3 contains 19 residues. Germline V CDR1 and CDR2: SNHLY, FYNNEI.